What follows describes a single T cell receptor beta chain. This clonotype appeared many times. It has no known antigen specificity. Base qualities were left out, and no much larger clone turns up one base away. The time point label here, explained by the study, means: technical triplicate 1. Unsorted PBMC libraries were generated from 2 million PBMCs stored in RNAlater at -80 °C until RNA extraction. PBMCs were separated from peripheral blood using Ficoll-Hypaque density gradient centrifugation and then cryopreserved in liquid nitrogen. This sample was included in a study of neurological immune-mediated disorders (dated by TCRdb to the late 2010s). Regarding the complete study: Peripheral blood TCR-beta repertoires from HTLV-I-associated myelopathy (HAM/TSP) patients, multiple sclerosis patients and healthy controls were compared by UMI-based sequencing. The approximately 100 TCR-beta libraries included longitudinal samples, technical triplicates and paired sorted CD4+ and CD8+ T-cell subsets alongside PBMC samples. To precisely calculate how much the frequency of each individual clone varied, libraries were sequenced in technical triplicate. The cohort comprised 68 subjects: roughly 15 HAM/TSP patients, 34 multiple sclerosis patients and some 20 healthy controls. What the study reported, not specific to this receptor: TCR clonal expansion was greatest in HAM/TSP patients and smallest in MS patients, who ranked below even healthy controls. No identical CDR3 amino acid sequences were shared among expanded clones across subjects, suggesting private TCR-beta repertoires in all groups.

To synthesize cDNA, template-switch 5'RACE was performed with a primer carrying a 10-nucleotide random unique molecular identifier so that each TCR transcript was tagged. Every sequencing run yielded over 190 million TCR-beta sequences covering 15-18 subjects. Total RNA was extracted with the RNeasy kit. Using the KAPA Real-time Library Amplification kit, TCR-beta VDJ regions were amplified with primers for the TCR constant region and the 5'RACE anchor. A first PCR added sample indexes and Illumina adaptors, after which a second PCR increased the library yield. The roughly 650 bp TCR product was size-selected on a 2% E-gel SizeSelection system after Ampure bead purification. Library quality was checked on a Bioanalyzer, concentration was measured with Qubit, and libraries were quantified with the Kapa Library Quantification kit before pooling. An Illumina HiSeq 2500 was used to sequence the libraries paired-end at 2 x 150 bp. To increase sequence diversity, roughly 23-30% phiX was spiked into each library pool. The study's own analysis went as follows. The UMI-based MiGEC pipeline processed quality-filtered reads and removed over 75% of raw TCR sequences during error correction. VDJ genes were aligned to IMGT germline references, and clonotypes were defined by unique CDR3 amino acid sequence plus V-J genes. Clonal expansion, Shannon diversity and CDR3 relatedness (CalcPairwiseDistances, ClusterSamples) were evaluated with VDJtools, and phylogenetic trees were built with CLCbio workbench. Using coefficient-of-variation modelling across technical triplicates, the study counted a clone as expanded if it had at least 8 unique UMIs. TCRdb reworked the public reads: Q25 trimming with fastp, MiXCR clone assembly, productive beta chains retained. Identical CDR3 protein sequences are pooled into one entry, listed with their most common genes and DNA. TCRdb assigned the V and J calls; the authors' analysis was not used. The sample table lists fewer than 45,000 distinct CDR3 sequences, over 8.5% of them with a count of one. The biggest ten clones account for around 4% of the sample.

V drops 2 bases and J drops 4 bases, leaving 6 bases in between. The CDR3 contains 13 residues, cysteine and phenylalanine counted. Just the 39-base CDR3 DNA is kept, in frame starting at base 1. The germline V gene provides CDR1 MNHEY and CDR2 SVGAGI. The sequenced material came from PBMCs. This sequence originates from a man between 60 and 75 years old with HTLV-1-associated myelopathy (HAM/TSP). The rearrangement joined TRBV6-5 to TRBJ1-3; no D gene can be assigned with confidence. CDR3 protein: CASSYGLGNTIYF. The bases read TGTGCCAGCAGTTACGGACTCGGAAACACCATATATTTT.